Listed below are T cell receptor beta chains from one sample, sequenced in a study of T cells in Graves' hyperthyroidism and ophthalmopathy. TCRdb re-derived calls from the multiplex PCR reads in MiXCR, one entry per CDR3 protein. This table has around 450,000 distinct CDR3 sequences, about a sixth appearing once. The source material was blood. The receptors derive from a woman between 18 and 30 years old with Graves' hyperthyroidism. The CDR3 runs from the conserved cysteine through the conserved F or W. D genes are given only for firm matches. Only part of the rows carry a size: once, few, many, or a class if the clone is expanded.

j_gene | d_gene | v_gene | abundance | CDR3aa | CDR3nt
TRBJ1-2 | . | TRBV20-1 | few | CSALPIGVSNYGYTF | TGCAGTGCTCTACCAATTGGGGTTTCTAACTATGGCTACACCTTC
TRBJ2-1 | TRBD2 | TRBV19 | . | CASSTRASGRVGKPEQFF | TGTGCCAGTAGTACCAGGGCTAGCGGGAGGGTCGGTAAGCCTGAGCAGTTCTTC
TRBJ2-5 | . | TRBV2 | many | CASSELRSQYF | TGTGCCAGCAGTGAACTCAGATCCCAGTACTTC
TRBJ2-5 | . | TRBV20-1 | many | CSATNSRHLGETQYF | TGCAGTGCCACGAACTCGCGCCACCTAGGGGAGACCCAGTACTTC
TRBJ1-5 | TRBD1 | TRBV5-1 | many | CASSLGTGLIQPQHF | TGCGCCAGCAGCTTGGGGACAGGGTTAATTCAGCCCCAGCATTTT
TRBJ1-1 | TRBD1 | TRBV18 | many | CASSEGQEAFF | TGTGCCAGCTCAGAGGGACAGGAAGCTTTCTTT
TRBJ2-1 | TRBD2 | TRBV29-1 | many | CSGSAGVPYNEQFF | TGCAGCGGGTCGGCGGGGGTTCCCTACAATGAGCAGTTCTTC
TRBJ2-3 | . | TRBV19 | once | CASSNRLGLGTDTQYF | TGTGCCAGTAGTAACAGGCTGGGTTTGGGGACAGATACGCAGTATTTT
TRBJ2-1 | . | TRBV12-3/TRBV12-4 | many | CASTVWGDNEQFF | TGTGCCAGCACGGTTTGGGGGGACAATGAGCAGTTCTTC
TRBJ2-2 | TRBD2 | TRBV24-1 | many | CATSDDGTSEEELFF | TGTGCCACCAGTGATGATGGGACTAGCGAGGAGGAGCTGTTTTTT
TRBJ2-1 | . | TRBV3-1 | many | CASSQEGLFNEQFF | TGTGCCAGCAGCCAAGAGGGGCTCTTCAATGAGCAGTTCTTC
TRBJ1-1 | . | TRBV20-1 | many | CSAARWDTEAFF | TGCAGTGCTGCTCGGTGGGACACTGAAGCTTTCTTT
TRBJ1-1 | TRBD1 | TRBV18 | many | CASSPTDRVMNTEAFF | TGTGCCAGCTCACCAACCGACAGGGTGATGAACACTGAAGCTTTCTTT
TRBJ2-4 | TRBD2 | TRBV6-5 | few | CASSYLAGELNIQYF | TGTGCCAGCAGTTACCTAGCGGGAGAATTAAACATTCAGTACTTC
TRBJ2-1 | . | TRBV6-1 | many | CASTLNYNEQFF | TGTGCCAGCACGCTGAACTACAATGAGCAGTTCTTC
TRBJ1-1 | . | TRBV30 | many | CAWRIRGAVAEAFF | TGTGCCTGGAGGATCCGGGGGGCGGTAGCTGAAGCTTTCTTT
TRBJ2-7 | TRBD2 | TRBV12-3/TRBV12-4 | many | CASSPKPGLAVPSYEQYF | TGTGCCAGCAGCCCTAAACCGGGACTAGCGGTCCCTAGCTACGAGCAGTACTTC
TRBJ1-5 | . | TRBV6-1 | many | CASSEGLTHGPQHF | TGTGCCAGCAGTGAAGGACTGACGCACGGGCCCCAGCATTTT
TRBJ2-5 | TRBD1 | TRBV2 | many | CASSADRGIEETQYF | TGTGCCAGCAGTGCGGACAGGGGAATTGAAGAGACCCAGTACTTC
TRBJ1-1 | TRBD1 | TRBV5-1 | many | CASSLKIGTGEAFF | TGCGCCAGCAGCTTGAAAATAGGGACAGGGGAAGCTTTCTTT
TRBJ2-2 | . | TRBV6-1 | many | CASSEPGMVTGELFF | TGTGCCAGCAGTGAACCAGGGATGGTAACCGGGGAGCTGTTTTTT
TRBJ1-4 | . | TRBV12-3/TRBV12-4 | few | CASSLAGKLFF | TGTGCCAGCAGTTTAGCGGGAAAACTGTTTTTT
TRBJ1-6 | . | TRBV7-9 | many | CASSSSDGGPTLHF | TGTGCCAGCAGCTCATCCGACGGCGGGCCTACCCTCCACTTT
TRBJ1-1 | . | TRBV30 | many | CAWRRNQGTEAFF | TGTGCCTGGAGAAGGAACCAAGGCACTGAAGCTTTCTTT
TRBJ2-1 | . | TRBV12-3/TRBV12-4 | many | CASSPLPSSYNEQFF | TGTGCCAGCAGTCCCCTCCCGAGCTCCTACAATGAGCAGTTCTTC
TRBJ2-5 | . | TRBV7-9 | . | CASSHPRGEETQYF | TGTGCCAGCAGCCATCCCCGGGGAGAAGAGACCCAGTACTTC
TRBJ2-7 | . | TRBV6-2/TRBV6-3 | many | CASSYLYEQYF | TGTGCCAGCAGTTATCTCTACGAGCAGTACTTC
TRBJ2-7 | . | TRBV7-9 | . | CASRKFGTPSYEQYF | TGTGCCAGCAGGAAGTTCGGGACACCCTCCTACGAGCAGTACTTC